The next 2 T cell receptor beta chains were all read from a single sample in a study of blood T cell repertoires in COVID-19. This table comes from immunoSEQ multiplex PCR, and its TCRdb copy is limited to in-frame clones, with some not included. The repertoire holds just under 350,000 clones, with 75% to 90% as singletons. Sequencing was performed on peripheral blood. These receptors were taken from a woman in her fifties or sixties with COVID-19, enrolled during active disease.

The chain carries TRBV11-2 and TRBJ2-1, with a possible D match to TRBD2 (5 bases). Trimming shortened V by 5 bases and J by 4 bases, and 12 bases separated the two germline ends. The length of the CDR3 is 14 residues. Germline V gene data show CDR1 as SGHAT and CDR2 as FQNNGV. The CDR3 region has the DNA TGTGCCAGCAGCCCCCTTCGGGATTACAATGAGCAGTTCTTC. This gives the protein CASSPLRDYNEQFF. Looking up the rest from reference TRBV11-2 and TRBJ2-1 gives the full variable domain: EAGVAQSPRYKIIEKRQSVAFWCNPISGHATLYWYQQILGQGPKLLIQFQNNGVVDDSQLPKDRFSAERLKGVDSTLKIQPAKLEDSAVYLCASSPLRDYNEQFFGPGTRLTVL.

The rearrangement joins TRBV9 to TRBJ1-4, with D perhaps TRBD1 (6 bases). CDR1 is SGDLS, CDR2 YYNGEE, per germline. Trimming cost V 4 bases and J 6 bases, with 19 bases left between them. The CDR3 has 16 residues. The CDR3 DNA follows: TGTGCCAGCAGCCGGTCCGGTCGGGGGGCTGATGAAAAACTGTTTTTT. This codes for CASSRSGRGADEKLFF.